The present TCR beta chain was sequenced within a study of T cells in localized non-small cell lung cancer. Regarding this clone: Its antigen is as yet unknown.

The study's findings and limits: Within adjacent lung there appeared a median approximately 58 of the top 100 tumor clones. Sequencing involved a lone tumor region, leaving heterogeneity possible. There was an association of higher blood T cell density with longer overall survival.

The assay was immunoSEQ multiplex PCR, and TCRdb's table has in-frame clones only and misses some. Found here are about 59,000 clones, about 89% of them singletons; the top ten hold about 20%. The CDR3 has 11 residues. With 5 bases removed from V and 6 bases from J, the gap between germline ends came to 5 bases. The V gene's germline CDR1 is SGHTA and CDR2 FQGNSA. The rearrangement joins TRBV7-2 to TRBJ2-4; the D is unclear. This sequence was found in a man aged 40 to 70 with stage I lung adenocarcinoma. The sample was peripheral blood, taken before any cancer treatment. The CDR3 region is CASSNLNIQYF. The DNA for the CDR3 is TGTGCCAGCAGCAACTTAAACATTCAGTACTTC.